Each of the 19 T cell receptor beta chains below was sequenced from the same sample in a study of cytomegalovirus exposure and HLA in healthy donors. This PCR relied on a set of 60 Vbeta primers and 13 Jbeta primers. Clones were sequenced by immunoSEQ multiplex PCR, and TCRdb holds only the in-frame ones, with some missing. The sample holds fewer than 250,000 clones, 75% to 80% seen once. The sequenced sample consisted of PBMCs. The receptors come from a male donor in good health and CMV-seronegative.

The sample holds one count of this clone. The rearrangement uses TRBV11-2 and TRBJ1-1; perhaps TRBD1 as D (5 bases). This CDR3 has 14 residues. The V end lost 2 bases, the J end lost 4 bases, and 11 bases lay between the germline ends. Germline V gene data show CDR1 as SGHAT and CDR2 as FQNNGV. CDR3 DNA sequence: TGTGCCAGCAGCTTACTGGGGCAGAGCACTGAAGCTTTCTTT. Translation gives CASSLLGQSTEAFF.

The genes are TRBV7-9 and TRBJ2-7; TRBD2 aligns across 13 bases. The CDR3 contains 17 residues. Germline CDR1 reads SEHNR; CDR2 reads FQNEAQ (reference sequence). The junction had 8 bases not matched to a gene; V was cut back by 5 bases and J by 1 base. The CDR3: CASSLPGLAGRSYEQYF. CDR3 coding DNA: TGTGCCAGCAGCCTTCCGGGACTAGCGGGAAGGTCCTACGAGCAGTACTTC.

J is TRBJ1-5 and V is TRBV28, with D tentatively TRBD1 (6 bases). Trimming shortened V by 1 base and J by 6 bases, and 10 bases separated the two germline ends. The CDR3 loop spans 14 amino acids. The germline CDR1 and CDR2 sequences are MDHEN and SYDVKM. The CDR3 loop is CASSLYQGIQPQHF. Written as DNA, the CDR3 is TGTGCCAGCAGTTTATATCAGGGGATTCAGCCCCAGCATTTT.

This clone was found once. The gene calls are TRBV10-3 and TRBJ1-2, with D unclear. The V and J ends lost 0 bases and 10 bases respectively, with 9 bases between them. This CDR3 contains 12 residues. Germline CDR1 and CDR2: ENHRY and SYGVKD. The CDR3 DNA reads TGTGCCATCAGTGAGTCATTGCGGGTCTACACCTTC. Amino acids: CAISESLRVYTF.

CDR3 sequence: CASSDIGGANVLTF. CDR3 nucleotide sequence: TGTGCCAGCAGTGATATCGGGGGGGCCAACGTCCTGACTTTC. The V gene is TRBV6-5, the J gene TRBJ2-6; the D is unclear. Germline CDR1 MNHEY, CDR2 SVGAGI. The CDR3 consists of 14 residues. V was pared by 5 bases and J by 4 bases, with 9 bases between.

This rearrangement joins TRBV30 to TRBJ2-7, with D possibly being TRBD2 (6 bases). Between the trimmed V and J ends, which lost 0 bases and 5 bases, there was a span of 11 bases. The CDR3 has 13 amino acids. Looked up from germline, CDR1 is GTSNPN and CDR2 is SVGIG (reference sequence). The CDR3 DNA reads as TGTGCCTGGAGTGTACGGAGGGACCACGAGCAGTACTTC. As protein: CAWSVRRDHEQYF.

A note on this clone: Sequence at one end of the junction differs from germline and may be a read error. The rearrangement links TRBV7-7 to TRBJ2-1; no clear D gene. The CDR3 length is 14 residues. Per the germline V gene, CDR1 is SSHAT and CDR2 is FNYEAQ (reference sequence). CDR3 in DNA: TGTGCTAGCAGCGTAGGCGGAATCTACAATGAGCAGTTCTTC. This gives the protein CASSVGGIYNEQFF.

The V gene is TRBV13, the J gene TRBJ2-7; 9 bases map to TRBD1. The CDR3 consists of 15 residues. The V gene's germline CDR1 is PRHDT and CDR2 FYEKMQ (reference sequence). With V trimmed by 5 bases and J by 4 bases, 9 bases remained unmatched. The CDR3 coding sequence is TGTGCCAGCAGCGCTCCCGGGACAGGGTGGTACGAGCAGTACTTC. Amino acids: CASSAPGTGWYEQYF.

V is TRBV4-1 and J is TRBJ2-7; tentative D call: TRBD1 (5 bases). Deletions cut 2 bases from V and 2 bases from J, with 10 bases between. Looked up from germline, CDR1 is MGHRA and CDR2 is YSYEKL. The CDR3 runs to 14 residues. The CDR3 nucleotides are TGCGCCAGCAGCCAAACAGGTTCTCCCTACGAGCAGTACTTC. Translating it yields CASSQTGSPYEQYF.

The chain links TRBV7-2 to TRBJ2-5; TRBD1 might be the D (5 bases). This CDR3 comprises 15 residues. Between the trimmed V and J ends, which lost 4 bases and 5 bases, there was a span of 17 bases. CDR1 is SGHTA, CDR2 FQGNSA, per germline. The CDR3 reads CASSSPGWQEETQYF. DNA of the CDR3: TGTGCCAGCAGCTCCCCAGGGTGGCAGGAGGAGACCCAGTACTTC.

The CDR3 loop reads CASSLRLAGELFF. The CDR3 DNA follows: TGTGCCAGCAGTTTACGATTAGCCGGGGAGCTGTTTTTT. V is TRBV27 and J is TRBJ2-2; D ambiguous. Trimming left V 2 bases short and J 6 bases short, with 7 bases between. There are 13 residues in the CDR3. Germline V gene lookup returns CDR1 MNHEY and CDR2 SMNVEV (reference sequence).

The rearrangement uses TRBV2 and TRBJ2-7; 8 bases map to TRBD2. Looked up from germline, CDR1 is SNHLY and CDR2 is FYNNEI. The CDR3 has 15 residues. The J segment lost 3 bases and the V segment lost 8 bases, leaving 12 bases of the junction unmatched. The CDR3 region is CASREGGDTFYEQYF. The CDR3, as DNA: TGTGCCAGCCGGGAGGGGGGGGACACATTCTACGAGCAGTACTTC.

The chain combines TRBV7-2 with TRBJ2-3; no clear D. Germline V gene lookup returns CDR1 SGHTA and CDR2 FQGNSA. The length of the CDR3 is 14 residues. V dropped 5 bases and J dropped 4 bases, with 13 bases sitting between them. CDR3 in DNA: TGTGCCAGCAGCCCCTTGGCCCCGTCAGATACGCAGTATTTT. This translates into CASSPLAPSDTQYF.

The rearrangement joins TRBV5-1 to TRBJ1-1, with 7 positions matching TRBD1. The CDR3 covers 15 residues. The J segment lost 0 bases and the V segment lost 0 bases, leaving 2 bases of the junction unmatched. Per the germline V gene, CDR1 is SGHRS and CDR2 is YFSETQ. DNA of the CDR3: TGCGCCAGCAGCTTGGCCGGACAGGTGAACACTGAAGCTTTCTTT. The encoded protein is CASSLAGQVNTEAFF. The full variable domain, rest sourced from reference TRBV5-1 and TRBJ1-1, is KAGVTQTPRYLIKTRGQQVTLSCSPISGHRSVSWYQQTPGQGLQFLFEYFSETQRNKGNFPGRFSGRQFSNSRSEMNVSTLELGDSALYLCASSLAGQVNTEAFFGQGTRLTVV.

The chain joins TRBV27 to TRBJ2-5, with 13 nucleotides matching TRBD2. CDR1 and CDR2 (germline): MNHEY, SMNVEV (reference sequence). The V gene end was trimmed by 5 bases and the J gene end by 0 bases; junction bases not matched to a gene: 6. The CDR3 runs to 17 residues. The CDR3 here is CASSTRLAGGNQETQYF. The CDR3, as DNA: TGTGCCAGCAGTACCCGACTAGCGGGGGGAAACCAAGAGACCCAGTACTTC.

The V call is TRBV5-6, the J call TRBJ1-1; D remains unclear. The V gene's germline CDR1 is SGHDT and CDR2 YYEEEE. This CDR3 contains 14 residues. V gave up 3 bases and J gave up 4 bases, with 13 bases separating them. The CDR3 bases are TGTGCCAGCAGCTCGGGGAGTTTCCTCACTGAAGCTTTCTTT. It codes for CASSSGSFLTEAFF.

The rearrangement joins TRBV15 to TRBJ2-7, with a tentative D call TRBD2 (5 bases). V gave up 5 bases and J gave up 2 bases, with 19 bases separating them. From germline, CDR1 is LNHNV and CDR2 YYDKDF (reference sequence). There are 16 residues in the CDR3. The CDR3 loop reads CATSSPYSSLPYEQYF. The CDR3 bases are TGTGCCACCAGCTCCCCGTATTCTAGCCTCCCCTACGAGCAGTACTTC.

The V call is TRBV11-2, the J call TRBJ2-3, with TRBD2 matching 13 bases. V shed 1 base and J 3 bases; nucleotides not matched to a gene: 4. CDR1 and CDR2 from the germline V gene are SGHAT and FQNNGV. The CDR3 is 17 residues long. CDR3 loop: CASSLVSGLAGTDTQYF. As DNA, the CDR3 is TGTGCCAGCAGCTTAGTGTCGGGACTAGCGGGGACAGATACGCAGTATTTT. Full variable domain (remainder filled in from reference TRBV11-2 and TRBJ2-3): EAGVAQSPRYKIIEKRQSVAFWCNPISGHATLYWYQQILGQGPKLLIQFQNNGVVDDSQLPKDRFSAERLKGVDSTLKIQPAKLEDSAVYLCASSLVSGLAGTDTQYFGPGTRLTVL.

The CDR3 DNA is TGTGCCAGCAGCTTGCGAGGTTATAGCAATCAGCCCCAGCATTTT. The encoded protein is CASSLRGYSNQPQHF. The chain couples TRBV5-4 to TRBJ1-5; D is unclear. Trimming stripped 1 base from V and 0 bases from J, with 8 bases between. In germline, CDR1 is SGHNT, CDR2 YYREEE (reference sequence). CDR3 length equals 15 residues.